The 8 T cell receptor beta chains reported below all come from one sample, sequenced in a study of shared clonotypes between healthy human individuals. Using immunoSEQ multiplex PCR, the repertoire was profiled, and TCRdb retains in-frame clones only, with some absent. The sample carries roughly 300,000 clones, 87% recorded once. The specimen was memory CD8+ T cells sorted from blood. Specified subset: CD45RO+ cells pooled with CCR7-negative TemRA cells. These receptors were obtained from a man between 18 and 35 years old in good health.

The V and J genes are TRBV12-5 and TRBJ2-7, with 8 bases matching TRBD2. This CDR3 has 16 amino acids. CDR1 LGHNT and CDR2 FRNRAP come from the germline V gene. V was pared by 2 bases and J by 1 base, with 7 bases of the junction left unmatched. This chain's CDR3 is CASGLFTGGFSYEQYF. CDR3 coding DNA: TGTGCTAGTGGTTTGTTTACGGGAGGGTTTTCCTACGAGCAGTACTTC.

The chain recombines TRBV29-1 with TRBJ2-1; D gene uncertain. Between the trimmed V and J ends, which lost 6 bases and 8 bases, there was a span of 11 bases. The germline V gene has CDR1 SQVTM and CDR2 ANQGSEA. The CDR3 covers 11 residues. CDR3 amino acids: CSVPIVYEQFF. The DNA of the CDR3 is TGCAGCGTCCCTATCGTTTATGAGCAGTTCTTC.

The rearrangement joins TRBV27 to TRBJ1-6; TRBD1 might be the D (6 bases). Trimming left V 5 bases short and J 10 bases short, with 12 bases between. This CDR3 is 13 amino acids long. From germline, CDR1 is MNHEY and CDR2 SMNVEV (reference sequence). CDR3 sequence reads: CASSPGGLSPLHF. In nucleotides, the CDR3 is TGTGCCAGCAGTCCCGGGGGCCTGTCACCCCTCCACTTT.

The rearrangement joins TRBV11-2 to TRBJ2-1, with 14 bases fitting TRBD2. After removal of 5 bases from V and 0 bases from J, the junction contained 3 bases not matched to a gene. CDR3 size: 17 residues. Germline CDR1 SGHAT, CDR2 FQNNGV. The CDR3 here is CASSQGLAGASYNEQFF. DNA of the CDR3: TGTGCCAGCAGCCAGGGACTAGCGGGGGCCTCCTACAATGAGCAGTTCTTC.

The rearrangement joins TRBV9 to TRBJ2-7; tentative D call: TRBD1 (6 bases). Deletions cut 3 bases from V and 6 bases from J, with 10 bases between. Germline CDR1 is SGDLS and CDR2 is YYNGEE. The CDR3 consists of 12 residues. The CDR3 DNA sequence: TGTGCCAGCAGCGGACAGGTAGGCGAGCAGTACTTC. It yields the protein CASSGQVGEQYF. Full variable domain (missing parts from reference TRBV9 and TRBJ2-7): DSGVTQTPKHLITATGQRVTLRCSPRSGDLSVYWYQQSLDQGLQFLIQYYNGEERAKGNILERFSAQQFPDLHSELNLSSLELGDSALYFCASSGQVGEQYFGPGTRLTVT.

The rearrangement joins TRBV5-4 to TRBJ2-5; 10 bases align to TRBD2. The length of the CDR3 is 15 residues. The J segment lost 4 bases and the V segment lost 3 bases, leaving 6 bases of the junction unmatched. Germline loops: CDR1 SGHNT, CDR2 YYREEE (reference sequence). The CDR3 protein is CASSYLAGAGETQYF. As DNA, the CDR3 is TGTGCCAGCAGCTACCTAGCGGGAGCAGGAGAGACCCAGTACTTC.

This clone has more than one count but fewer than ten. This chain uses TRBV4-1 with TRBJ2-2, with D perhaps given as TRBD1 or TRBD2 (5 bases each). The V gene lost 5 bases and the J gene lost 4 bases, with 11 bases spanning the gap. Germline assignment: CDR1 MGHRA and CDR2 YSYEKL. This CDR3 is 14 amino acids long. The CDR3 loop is CASSFRDLTGELFF. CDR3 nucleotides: TGCGCCAGCAGCTTCCGGGACCTCACCGGGGAGCTGTTTTTT.

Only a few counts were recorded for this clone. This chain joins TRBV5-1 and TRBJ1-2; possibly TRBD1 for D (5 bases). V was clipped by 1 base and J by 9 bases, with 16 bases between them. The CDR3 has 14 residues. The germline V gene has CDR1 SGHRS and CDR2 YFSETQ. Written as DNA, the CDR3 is TGCGCCAGCAGCTTGTACCGGGACTCCAGACGCTACACCTTC. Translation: CASSLYRDSRRYTF.